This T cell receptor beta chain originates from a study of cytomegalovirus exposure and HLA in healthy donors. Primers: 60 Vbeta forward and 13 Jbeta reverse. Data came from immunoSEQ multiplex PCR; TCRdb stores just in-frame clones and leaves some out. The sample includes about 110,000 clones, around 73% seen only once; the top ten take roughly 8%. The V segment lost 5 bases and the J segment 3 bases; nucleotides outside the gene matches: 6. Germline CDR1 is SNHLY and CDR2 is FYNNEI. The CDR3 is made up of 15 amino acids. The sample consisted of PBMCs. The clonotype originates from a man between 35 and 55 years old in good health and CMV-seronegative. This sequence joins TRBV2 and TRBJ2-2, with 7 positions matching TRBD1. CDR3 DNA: TGTGCCAGCAGTACATTCGACAGGGACACCGGGGAGCTGTTTTTT. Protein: CASSTFDRDTGELFF. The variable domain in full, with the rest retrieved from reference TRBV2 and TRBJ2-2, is EPEVTQTPSHQVTQMGQEVILRCVPISNHLYFYWYRQILGQKVEFLVSFYNNEISEKSEIFDDQFSVERPDGSNFTLKIRSTKLEDSAMYFCASSTFDRDTGELFFGEGSRLTVL.